This record concerns one T cell receptor (beta chain) sequence. The antigen this receptor binds is unknown. No qualities accompany the bases; no much larger clone lies one base away. Library preparation employed 5' RACE. Sequencing relied on an Illumina HiSeq 2000. A universal primer binding site was introduced by template switching, and a unique molecular identifier was present in the final cDNA, enabling accurate counting of TCR cDNA molecules. Specific primers in the conserved constant-segment region were used to synthesize first-strand cDNA for TCR alpha and beta chains. To control for contamination, every cDNA library was double barcoded, receiving both a SMART-Mk sample barcode and Illumina barcodes. TruSeq adapter sequences and Illumina sample barcodes were added in two successive PCR steps. The TCR alpha and beta cDNA libraries were sequenced on the Illumina HiSeq platform using custom primers. The original methods were these. Unique molecular identifiers were extracted from raw reads with MiGEC, and CDR3 positions were determined with MiXCR. Recombination models were inferred per individual with the repgenHMM and IGoR tools using an EM algorithm. The tcR package in R was used for shared clonotype analysis, with sharing normalized by the product of cloneset sizes. Out-of-frame nonproductive sequences were analyzed to study raw recombination free of thymic and clonal selection effects. In-frame beta chains were kept once TCRdb had trimmed the public reads at Q25 with fastp and called clones with MiXCR. Identical CDR3 protein sequences are pooled into one entry, listed with their most common genes and DNA. TCRdb assigned the V and J calls; the authors' analysis was not used. This sample gives 400,000 to 650,000 distinct CDR3 sequences in total; roughly 21% of them show up just once. The top ten clones comprise about 0.91% of the sample.

This sample is drawn from a study of identical twins (dated by TCRdb to the mid-2010s). A note on the overall study: The study deep-sequenced TCR alpha and beta repertoires from monozygotic twins, unrelated adults of various ages and cord blood to test whether fetal clonotypes persist. To rule out contamination, replicate twin experiments were performed at different times with different library preparation protocols.

Points the paper makes about the study in general: The excess sharing between twins in beta out-of-frame sequences was weaker because fewer shared sequences reduced the signal-to-noise ratio. Because the same donors could not be followed over many years, conclusions were based on cross-sectional statistical analysis. Fewer insertions were carried by abundant cord blood beta clonotypes; a weaker similar trend was observed in young adult naive repertoires, while no such trend was observed in memory repertoires. Compared with coincidental sharing between unrelated individuals, an excess of low generation-probability sequences was observed among out-of-frame TCR alpha sequences shared between twins. Out-of-frame TCR alpha sharing in monozygotic twins was systematically underestimated by recombination models, whereas sharing between unrelated individuals was in agreement with the recombination models. Invariant T cells such as MAIT and iNKT could partly confound zero-insertion analyses, though diverse VJ usage argued against this for most clonotypes.

CDR1 and CDR2 (DFQATT, SNEGSKA) derive from the germline V gene (reference sequence). Spanning cysteine to phenylalanine, the CDR3 consists of 13 amino acids. Of the read, only the CDR3 DNA is kept; its 39 bases are in frame from base 1. Trimming takes 5 bases off V and 3 bases off J; junction bases not matched to a gene: 6. Only healthy Caucasian donors were included. Three pairs of female monozygotic twins, all aged about 18 to 29 years, were included in the twin cohort. Positive isolation kits from Invitrogen were used to isolate CD4+ and CD8+ T cell populations. A further study also used this sample, focusing on T cells expressing NK-cell markers. Reported in the second study: In sorted CD3+CD56+NKG2C+, CD3+CD56+NKG2C- and CD3+CD56-NKG2C+ T-cell subsets from eight donors, TCR beta-chain repertoires were profiled. Seven of the eight sequenced donors were HCMV-seropositive and one was HCMV-seronegative. To restrict sorting to alphabetaTCR-expressing T cells, an anti-gammadeltaTCR antibody was added in several experiments. For five or six donors, the dominant CD3+CD56+NKG2C+ clonotypes were among the top 10 CD8+ clonotypes and accounted for roughly 1.0-8% of CD8+ T cells. Those dominant clonotypes were again the most abundant among CD3+CD56-NKG2C+ cells in several donors, at roughly 25-60.1%. Whether the expanded NKG2C-expressing T cell clones were specific for HCMV antigens was left unclear. The study sequenced eight donors, all healthy volunteers chosen at random: three men and five women. HCMV serostatus was determined by detecting HCMV-specific IgG in serum with a commercial ELISA kit. MIGEC was used to demultiplex reads and group reads by UMI, and MiTCR was used to assemble and quantify clonotypes. To exclude erroneous sequences, only TCR cDNA sequences supported by at least two reads were retained. Downstream repertoire analysis used the tcR package, and clonotypes were matched across fractions by CDR3 nucleotide sequence plus V segment. Antigen specificity was annotated against VDJdb with VDJmatch, allowing one amino acid substitution in CDR3.

Material for sequencing was CD4+ T cells sorted from blood. This receptor was obtained from a woman aged 18-35 years in good health. Recombination joined TRBV20-1 with TRBJ1-1; 7 central bases correspond to TRBD1. The nucleotide sequence reads TGCAGTGCTCGTTCCGACAGGGACACTGAAGCTTTCTTT. Its amino acids are CSARSDRDTEAFF.